Below are 15 T cell receptor beta chains sequenced from a single sample in a study of blood T cell repertoires in COVID-19. Sequencing was performed with immunoSEQ multiplex PCR; in TCRdb, only in-frame clones are kept and a portion is missing. The table has about 220,000 clones, almost 85% seen once. The material sequenced was PBMCs or T cells enriched from blood (not recorded which). The receptor set was obtained from a man between 40 and 49 years old who had recovered from COVID-19.

The sample holds a few counts of this clone. The CDR3 DNA is TGTGCCAGATACTTAGGCGGATCCTACGAGCAGTACTTC. Protein: CARYLGGSYEQYF. V and J are TRBV19 and TRBJ2-7, with no clear D. CDR1 is LNHDA, CDR2 SQIVND, per germline (reference sequence). The CDR3 length is 13 residues. V shed 9 bases and J shed 1 base, with 13 bases lying between them.

This clone appeared once. An end of the junction differs from the germline gene, which may be a read error. The chain combines TRBV4-1 with TRBJ1-3; D is undetermined. The germline CDR1 and CDR2 sequences are MGHRA and YSYEKL. This CDR3 is 14 amino acids long. The CDR3: CASSQGQYGDTIYF. The CDR3 region has the DNA TGCGCCAGCAGCCAAGGCCAGTATGGAGACACCATATATTTT.

The V and J genes are TRBV28 and TRBJ2-1; 7 bases line up with TRBD2. V was clipped by 6 bases and J by 4 bases; unmatched bases: 3. The CDR3 totals 13 residues. Germline V CDR1 and CDR2: MDHEN, SYDVKM. CDR3 nucleotide sequence: TGTGCCAGCAGCCAGGGAGGGTACAATGAGCAGTTCTTC. Translating gives CASSQGGYNEQFF.

The chain combines TRBV5-1 with TRBJ2-6, with a tentative D call TRBD2 (6 bases). The V gene's germline CDR1 is SGHRS and CDR2 YFSETQ. Trimming shortened V by 6 bases and J by 0 bases, and 16 bases separated the two germline ends. There are 17 residues in the CDR3. The CDR3, as DNA: TGCGCCAGCACCAAGGGAGGCGTAAGCTCTGGGGCCAACGTCCTGACTTTC. Its protein is CASTKGGVSSGANVLTF.

The chain is built from TRBV30 and TRBJ2-5; D gene uncertain. Germline V gives CDR1 GTSNPN, CDR2 SVGIG (reference sequence). The CDR3 runs 12 residues. The CDR3 loop is CAISTRIETQYF. Written as DNA, the CDR3 is TGTGCGATATCGACTCGTATAGAGACCCAGTACTTC.

This chain links TRBV9 with TRBJ2-6; D perhaps matches TRBD1 (5 bases). Germline-derived CDR1 and CDR2 are SGDLS and YYNGEE. V lost 7 bases and J 1 base, leaving 9 bases between the germline ends. The length of the CDR3 is 14 residues. CDR3 loop: CASSTGSGANVLTF. In DNA, the CDR3 is TGTGCCAGCTCCACAGGTTCTGGGGCCAACGTCCTGACTTTC.

This rearrangement joins TRBV5-1 to TRBJ2-4; D is ambiguous. The CDR3 contains 12 residues. CDR1 is SGHRS and CDR2 is YFSETQ in the germline V gene. V was shortened by 5 bases and J by 9 bases, with 12 bases between the two germline ends. The CDR3 sequence is CASREPVGIQYF. The CDR3 region has the DNA TGCGCCAGCAGGGAGCCGGTGGGCATTCAGTACTTC.

V gene TRBV9 combines with J gene TRBJ1-3; D gene ambiguous. This CDR3 is 15 amino acids long. Germline CDR1 SGDLS, CDR2 YYNGEE. The ends were cut back, 0 bases at V and 2 bases at J, with 9 bases in the middle. CDR3 nucleotides: TGTGCCAGCAGCGTAGACTTTCTAACTGGAAACACCATATATTTT. The encoded protein is CASSVDFLTGNTIYF.

The chain uses TRBV7-9 and TRBJ2-3, with D perhaps TRBD2 (5 bases). This CDR3 has 14 amino acids. Trimming pared 5 bases from V and 2 bases from J, leaving 11 bases between. Germline V gene data show CDR1 as SEHNR and CDR2 as FQNEAQ (reference sequence). This CDR3 is CASSTERFTDTQYF. The CDR3 DNA sequence: TGTGCCAGCAGCACGGAGCGGTTCACAGATACGCAGTATTTT.

The J gene is TRBJ2-7, the V gene TRBV30; TRBD2 agrees at 11 bases. With V trimmed by 4 bases and J by 7 bases, 12 bases remained unmatched. This CDR3 spans 15 amino acids. Germline CDR1 GTSNPN, CDR2 SVGIG (reference sequence). Here the CDR3 DNA reads TGTGCCTGGACCGTCGGTAGCGGGAGGGCCCTTGAGCAGTACTTC. Residues: CAWTVGSGRALEQYF.

The chain couples TRBV14 to TRBJ2-7; TRBD1 agrees at 8 bases. In germline, CDR1 is SGHDN, CDR2 FVKESK. The CDR3 length is 14 residues. The V gene end was trimmed by 4 bases and the J gene end by 6 bases; junction bases not matched to a gene: 8. The CDR3 protein is CASSPWTGTGEQYF. The CDR3, as DNA: TGTGCCAGCAGCCCGTGGACAGGGACCGGCGAGCAGTACTTC.

The chain links TRBV19 to TRBJ1-6; D is uncertain. V gave up 1 base and J gave up 7 bases, with 14 bases separating them. Germline CDR1 LNHDA, CDR2 SQIVND (reference sequence). There are 16 residues in the CDR3. CDR3 DNA sequence: TGTGCCAGTAGTATAGTTCCTCGGGGAGGAAATTCACCCCTCCACTTT. This sequence encodes CASSIVPRGGNSPLHF.

The chain links TRBV19 to TRBJ1-1; the D is unclear. This CDR3 contains 12 residues. Trimming removed 10 bases at V and 1 base at J, with 10 bases between. The germline gives CDR1 LNHDA, CDR2 SQIVND (reference sequence). CDR3 sequence: CATRHSNTEAFF. The CDR3 region has the DNA TGTGCCACCAGGCATTCGAACACTGAAGCTTTCTTT.

A word on this clone: This sample includes further DNA sequences coding for the same CDR3. This CDR3 reads CASSGQVQETQYF. CDR3 sequence (DNA): TGCGCCAGCAGTGGACAGGTCCAAGAGACCCAGTACTTC. The chain joins TRBV10-1 to TRBJ2-5; TRBD1 might be the D (6 bases). The V and J ends lost 4 bases and 1 base respectively, with 7 bases between them. This CDR3 contains 13 residues. Germline V CDR1 and CDR2: WNHNN, SYGVQD (reference sequence).

This rearrangement joins TRBV11-3 to TRBJ2-3; 14 nucleotides line up with TRBD2. Per the germline V gene, CDR1 is SGHNT and CDR2 is YENEEA. V shed 1 base and J 15 bases; nucleotides not matched to a gene: 6. The CDR3 spans 14 residues. CDR3 DNA sequence: TGTGCCAGCAGCTTAGGGGGGACTAGCGGGAGACCATATTTT. It translates to CASSLGGTSGRPYF.